Listed below are T cell receptor beta chains from one sample, sequenced in a study of blood T cell repertoires in COVID-19. This table comes from immunoSEQ multiplex PCR, and its TCRdb copy is limited to in-frame clones, with some not included. The table includes about 300,000 clones, 89% detected once. Sample: PBMCs or T cells enriched from blood (not recorded which). The receptors shown here come from a woman between 50 and 59 years old who had been exposed to COVID-19. The CDR3 runs from the conserved cysteine through the conserved F or W. The order of the fields is V gene, clone size, D gene, J gene, CDR3 protein, CDR3 DNA. The D gene is left open where the match is weak. Size is stated for part of the rows, as once, few or many counts, or as a class when the clone is expanded.

TRBV5-1	.	.	TRBJ2-7	CASSLNRAYEQYF	TGCGCCAGCAGCTTAAACAGAGCCTACGAGCAGTACTTC
TRBV19	.	.	TRBJ2-3	CASSRPSTDTQYF	TGTGCCAGCAGCAGGCCCAGCACAGATACGCAGTATTTT
TRBV5-4	once	.	TRBJ1-1	CASSLTSPRNTEAFF	TGTGCCAGCAGCTTGACGTCCCCTAGGAACACTGAAGCTTTCTTT
TRBV3-1/TRBV3-2	.	.	TRBJ2-1	CASRSGPYNEQFF	TGTGCCAGCAGGAGCGGGCCCTACAATGAGCAGTTCTTC
TRBV19	.	.	TRBJ2-4	CASSIGQGKDIQYF	TGTGCCAGTAGTATTGGTCAGGGTAAGGACATTCAGTACTTC
TRBV28	few	.	TRBJ1-5	CASSSRQPQHF	TGTGCCAGCAGTTCGAGACAGCCCCAGCATTTT
TRBV5-5	once	.	TRBJ1-1	CASSRKALEAGATEAFF	TGTGCCAGCAGCCGCAAGGCCCTTGAGGCTGGGGCCACTGAAGCTTTCTTT
TRBV6-4	once	.	TRBJ1-5	CAALPYTDCNQPQHF	TGTGCCGCCTTACCCTACACGGACTGCAATCAGCCCCAGCATTTT
TRBV6-5	once	.	TRBJ2-6	CASSSDSSSGANVLTF	TGTGCCAGCAGTTCTGACAGCAGCTCTGGGGCCAACGTCCTGACTTTC
TRBV3-1/TRBV3-2	.	TRBD2	TRBJ2-1	CASSQGLAGYNEQFF	TGTGCCAGCAGCCAAGGACTAGCTGGATACAATGAGCAGTTCTTC
TRBV27	few	TRBD1	TRBJ1-1	CASSLAGGKSTEAFF	TGTGCCAGCAGTTTAGCAGGGGGCAAAAGCACTGAAGCTTTCTTT